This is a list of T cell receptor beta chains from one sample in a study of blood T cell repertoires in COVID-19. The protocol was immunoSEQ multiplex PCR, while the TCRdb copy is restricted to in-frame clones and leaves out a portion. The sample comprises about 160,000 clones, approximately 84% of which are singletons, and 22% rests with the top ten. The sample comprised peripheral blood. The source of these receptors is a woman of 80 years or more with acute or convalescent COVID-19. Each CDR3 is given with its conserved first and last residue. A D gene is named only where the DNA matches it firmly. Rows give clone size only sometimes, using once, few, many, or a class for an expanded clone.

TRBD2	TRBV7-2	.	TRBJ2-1	TGTGCCAGCAGCTTTGGCGGGAGCCTCGGTGAGCAGTTCTTC	CASSFGGSLGEQFF
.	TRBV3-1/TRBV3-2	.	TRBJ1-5	TGTGCCAGCAGCCAAGGGGGGCCCAATCAGCCCCAGCATTTT	CASSQGGPNQPQHF
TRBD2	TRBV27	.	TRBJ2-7	TGTGCCAGCAGTGACTTTCTAGCGGGAGCCCCCGACGAGCAGTACTTC	CASSDFLAGAPDEQYF
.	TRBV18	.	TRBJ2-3	TGTGCCAGCTCACCAGCGGCTAGCAGAAGCACAGATACGCAGTATTTT	CASSPAASRSTDTQYF
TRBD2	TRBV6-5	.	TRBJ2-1	TGTGCCAGCAGCCCGGGACTAGTTGACTACAATGAGCAGTTCTTC	CASSPGLVDYNEQFF
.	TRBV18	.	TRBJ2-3	TGTGCCAGCTCACCACCGGGGGGGCTAGCAGATACGCAGTATTTT	CASSPPGGLADTQYF
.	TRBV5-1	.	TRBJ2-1	TGCGCCAGCAGCCTACTAGACCGAAACAATGAGCAGTTCTTC	CASSLLDRNNEQFF
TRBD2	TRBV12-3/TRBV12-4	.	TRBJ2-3	TGTGCCAGCAGCGGGACTATAGATACGCAGTATTTT	CASSGTIDTQYF
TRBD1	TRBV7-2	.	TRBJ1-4	TGTGCCAGCAGCTTATTTACAGGGGCAGGACGTAATGAAAAACTGTTTTTT	CASSLFTGAGRNEKLFF
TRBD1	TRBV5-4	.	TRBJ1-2	TGTGCCAGCAGCCTCGGGACAGGGAACTATGGCTACACCTTC	CASSLGTGNYGYTF
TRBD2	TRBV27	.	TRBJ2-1	TGTGCCAGCAGTTTATACCTGACTAGCGGGACTGAGGGCTCCTACAATGAGCAGTTCTTC	CASSLYLTSGTEGSYNEQFF
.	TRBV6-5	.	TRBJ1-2	TGTGCCAGCAGTTACAATCGACAGTATGGCTACACCTTC	CASSYNRQYGYTF
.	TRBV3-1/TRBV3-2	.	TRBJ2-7	TGTGCCAGCAGCCAAGCCCCAGGACATCCCTACGAGCAGTACTTC	CASSQAPGHPYEQYF
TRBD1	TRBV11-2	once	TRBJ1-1	TGTGCCAGCAGCCTGTTAGGACAGGGGGGATCTTTCTTT	CASSLLGQGGSFF
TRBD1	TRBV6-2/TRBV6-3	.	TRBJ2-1	TGTGCCAGCAGTTACTCGGAGACAGGGCGGTTCTTC	CASSYSETGRFF
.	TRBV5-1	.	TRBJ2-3	TGCGCCAGCAGCTTGGCCGTTCGGCGGTCCACAGATACGCAGTATTTT	CASSLAVRRSTDTQYF
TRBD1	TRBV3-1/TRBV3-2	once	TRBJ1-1	TGTGCCAGCAGCCTCGGACAGGGTTACACTGAAGCTTTCTTT	CASSLGQGYTEAFF
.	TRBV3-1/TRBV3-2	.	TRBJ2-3	TGTGCCAGCAGCCAAGATACGCCGGGAGGCACAGATACGCAGTATTTT	CASSQDTPGGTDTQYF
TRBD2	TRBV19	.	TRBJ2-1	TGTGCCAGTAGTTCGACTAGCGGGCGTTTGGAGGGGCAGTTCTTC	CASSSTSGRLEGQFF
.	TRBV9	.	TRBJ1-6	TGTGCCAGCAGCGTTCACTCCTATAATTCACCCCTCCACTTT	CASSVHSYNSPLHF
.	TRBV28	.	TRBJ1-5	TGTGCCAGCAGTTTGAAGGGGAATCAGCCCCAGCATTTT	CASSLKGNQPQHF
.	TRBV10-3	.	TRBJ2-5	TGTGCCATCAGTGAATCGACAGAAGAGACCCAGTACTTC	CAISESTEETQYF
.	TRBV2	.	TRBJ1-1	TGTGCCAGCACTGAGAGGCTGAACACTGAAGCTTTCTTT	CASTERLNTEAFF
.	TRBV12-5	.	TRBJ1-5	TGTGCTAGTGGTTTCTCTGACAGTCTTTACCAAGGGCCCCAGCATTTT	CASGFSDSLYQGPQHF
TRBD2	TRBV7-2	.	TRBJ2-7	TGTGCCAGCAACTTAGCGGGAGGACCCTACGAGCAGTACTTC	CASNLAGGPYEQYF
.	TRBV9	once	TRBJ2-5	TGTGCCAGCAGCGGGGGACTCTCCCAAGAGACCCAGTACTTC	CASSGGLSQETQYF
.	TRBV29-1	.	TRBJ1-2	TGCAGCGTTGACTTGTCAGAGCGCTATGGCTACACCTTC	CSVDLSERYGYTF
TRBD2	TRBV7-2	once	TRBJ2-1	TGTGCCAGCAGCTTACGTACTAGCGGGGAAAAGCAGTTCTTC	CASSLRTSGEKQFF
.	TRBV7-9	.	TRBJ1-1	TGTGCCAGCAGCTATTCAGGGGCGGACACTGAAGCTTTCTTT	CASSYSGADTEAFF
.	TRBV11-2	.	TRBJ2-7	TGTGCCAGCAGCTTAGATTGGGGCAGCTACGAGCAGTACTTC	CASSLDWGSYEQYF
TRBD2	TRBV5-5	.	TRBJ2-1	TGTGCCAGCAGCTTTGGTATAGCGGGAGGTCCCTACAATGAGCAGTTCTTC	CASSFGIAGGPYNEQFF
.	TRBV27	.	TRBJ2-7	TGTGCCAGCAGTTTATCAGTAGATGTCGCCTACGAGCAGTACTTC	CASSLSVDVAYEQYF
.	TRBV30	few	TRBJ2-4	TGTGCCTGGAGCGTAGGACAGAACCGCAAAAACATTCAGTACTTC	CAWSVGQNRKNIQYF
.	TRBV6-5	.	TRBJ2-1	TGTGCCAGCAGTTACGGGGAGAGCTCCTACAATGAGCAGTTCTTC	CASSYGESSYNEQFF
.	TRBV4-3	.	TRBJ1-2	TGCGCCAGCAGCGAAGATTATCCCCCGGGGAATGACTATGGCTACACCTTC	CASSEDYPPGNDYGYTF
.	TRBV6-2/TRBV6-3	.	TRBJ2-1	TGTGCCAGCAGTCAGGGACTGGGGCGGGAGCAGTTCTTC	CASSQGLGREQFF
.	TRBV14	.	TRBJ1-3	TGTGCCAGCAGCCAACAGCTCCGGGAAGGAAACACCATATATTTT	CASSQQLREGNTIYF
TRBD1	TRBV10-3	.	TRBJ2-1	TGTGCCATCAGTGAGTCGATACAGGGGGCACGGGAGCAGTTCTTC	CAISESIQGAREQFF
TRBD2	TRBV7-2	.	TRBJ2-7	TGTGCCAGCAGCTTACGGGAGGGGGCCTACGAGCAGTACTTC	CASSLREGAYEQYF
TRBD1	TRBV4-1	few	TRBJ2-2	TGCGCCAGCAGCCAAAGTCCAGGGGGCGCGACCGGGGAGCTGTTTTTT	CASSQSPGGATGELFF